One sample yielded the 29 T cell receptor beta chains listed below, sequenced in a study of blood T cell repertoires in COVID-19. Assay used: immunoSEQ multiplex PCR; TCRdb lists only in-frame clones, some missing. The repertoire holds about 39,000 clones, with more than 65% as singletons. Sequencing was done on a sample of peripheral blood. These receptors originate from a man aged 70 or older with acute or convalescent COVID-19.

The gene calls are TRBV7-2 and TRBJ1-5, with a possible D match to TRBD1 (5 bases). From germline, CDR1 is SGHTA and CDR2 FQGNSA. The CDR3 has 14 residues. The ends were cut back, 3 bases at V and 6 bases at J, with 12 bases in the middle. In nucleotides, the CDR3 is TGTGCCAGCAGCTTTAGTAGGGGTCGTCAGCCCCAGCATTTT. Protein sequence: CASSFSRGRQPQHF. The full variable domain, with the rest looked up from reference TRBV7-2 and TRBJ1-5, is GAGVSQSPSNKVTEKGKDVELRCDPISGHTALYWYRQSLGQGLEFLIYFQGNSAPDKSGLPSDRFSAERTGGSVSTLTIQRTQQEDSAVYLCASSFSRGRQPQHFGDGTRLSIL.

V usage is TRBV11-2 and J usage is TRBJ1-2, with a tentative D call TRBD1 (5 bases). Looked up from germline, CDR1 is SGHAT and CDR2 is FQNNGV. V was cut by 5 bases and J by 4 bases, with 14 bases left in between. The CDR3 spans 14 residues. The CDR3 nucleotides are TGTGCCAGCAGCATAGGCAGGGCGTCCTATGGCTACACCTTC. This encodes CASSIGRASYGYTF.

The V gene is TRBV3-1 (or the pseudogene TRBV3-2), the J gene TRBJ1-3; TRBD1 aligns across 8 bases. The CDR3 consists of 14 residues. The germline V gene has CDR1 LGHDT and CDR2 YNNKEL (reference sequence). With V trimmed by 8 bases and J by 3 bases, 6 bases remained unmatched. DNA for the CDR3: TGTGCCAGCGGCAAGACAGGGGATGGAAACACCATATATTTT. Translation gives CASGKTGDGNTIYF.

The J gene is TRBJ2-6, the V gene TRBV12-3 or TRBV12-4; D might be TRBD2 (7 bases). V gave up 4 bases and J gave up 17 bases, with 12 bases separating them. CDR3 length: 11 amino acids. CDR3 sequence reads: CASSSGGQVTF. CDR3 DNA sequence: TGTGCCAGCAGTTCCGGGGGGCAGGTGACTTTC.

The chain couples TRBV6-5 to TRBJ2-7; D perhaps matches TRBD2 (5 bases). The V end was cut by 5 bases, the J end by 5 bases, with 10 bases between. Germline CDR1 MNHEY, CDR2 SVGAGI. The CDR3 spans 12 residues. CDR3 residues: CASSRRYNEQYF. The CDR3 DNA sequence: TGTGCCAGCAGTAGGAGGTACAACGAGCAGTACTTC.

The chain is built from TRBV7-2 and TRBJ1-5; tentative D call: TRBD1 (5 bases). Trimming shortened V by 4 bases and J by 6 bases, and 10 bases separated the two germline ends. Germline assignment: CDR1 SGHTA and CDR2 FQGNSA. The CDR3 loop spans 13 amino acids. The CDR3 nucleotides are TGTGCCAGCAGCTCCCAGGGTGGTCAGCCCCAGCATTTT. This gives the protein CASSSQGGQPQHF.

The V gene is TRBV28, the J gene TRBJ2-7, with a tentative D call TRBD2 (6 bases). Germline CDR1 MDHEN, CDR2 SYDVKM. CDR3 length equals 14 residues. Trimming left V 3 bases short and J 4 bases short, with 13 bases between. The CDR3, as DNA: TGTGCCAGCAGTTTCGCGGGGCGCCCATACGAGCAGTACTTC. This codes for CASSFAGRPYEQYF.

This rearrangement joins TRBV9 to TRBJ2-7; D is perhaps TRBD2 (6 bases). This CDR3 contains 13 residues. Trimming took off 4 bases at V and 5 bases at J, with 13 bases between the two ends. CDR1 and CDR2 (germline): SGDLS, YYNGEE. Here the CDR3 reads CASSSGWEDEQYF. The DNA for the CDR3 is TGTGCCAGCAGCTCAGGGTGGGAGGACGAGCAGTACTTC.

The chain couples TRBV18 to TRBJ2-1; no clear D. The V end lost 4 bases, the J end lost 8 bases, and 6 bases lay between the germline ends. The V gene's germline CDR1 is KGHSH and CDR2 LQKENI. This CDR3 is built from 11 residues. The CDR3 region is CASSLRYEQFF. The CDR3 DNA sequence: TGTGCCAGCTCACTTCGGTATGAGCAGTTCTTC.

In nucleotides, the CDR3 is TGTGCCAGCAGCGTGACAGGGGGAGAAAAACTGTTTTTT. Translating it yields CASSVTGGEKLFF. The rearrangement uses TRBV7-2 and TRBJ1-4; 9 bases map to TRBD1. There are 13 residues in the CDR3. Germline trimming cut 5 bases from V and 8 bases from J; bases unmatched to any gene: 3. The V gene's germline CDR1 is SGHTA and CDR2 FQGNSA. The full variable domain, completed using reference TRBV7-2 and TRBJ1-4, is GAGVSQSPSNKVTEKGKDVELRCDPISGHTALYWYRQSLGQGLEFLIYFQGNSAPDKSGLPSDRFSAERTGGSVSTLTIQRTQQEDSAVYLCASSVTGGEKLFFGSGTQLSVL.

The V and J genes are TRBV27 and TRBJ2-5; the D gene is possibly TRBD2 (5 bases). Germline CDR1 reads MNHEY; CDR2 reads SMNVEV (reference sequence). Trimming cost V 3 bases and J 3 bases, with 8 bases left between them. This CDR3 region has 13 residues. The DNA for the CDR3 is TGTGCCAGCAGTTTGAGAGGGAAAGAGACCCAGTACTTC. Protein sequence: CASSLRGKETQYF.

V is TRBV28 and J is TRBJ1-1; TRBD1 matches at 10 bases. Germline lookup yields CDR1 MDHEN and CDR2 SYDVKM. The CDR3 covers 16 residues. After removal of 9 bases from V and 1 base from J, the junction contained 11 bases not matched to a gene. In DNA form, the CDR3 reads TGTGCCAGTAAAAGCGGACAGGGGGGTGAGAACACTGAAGCTTTCTTT. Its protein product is CASKSGQGGENTEAFF.

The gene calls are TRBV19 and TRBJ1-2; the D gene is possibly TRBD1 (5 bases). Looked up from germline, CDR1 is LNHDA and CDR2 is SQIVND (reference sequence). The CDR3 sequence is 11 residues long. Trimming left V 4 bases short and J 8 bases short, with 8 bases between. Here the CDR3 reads CASSTTVGYTF. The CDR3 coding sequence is TGTGCCAGTAGTACGACAGTAGGCTACACCTTC.

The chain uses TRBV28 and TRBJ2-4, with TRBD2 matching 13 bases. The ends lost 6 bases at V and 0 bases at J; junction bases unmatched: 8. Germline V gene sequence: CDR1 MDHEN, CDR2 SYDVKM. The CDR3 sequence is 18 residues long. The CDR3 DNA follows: TGTGCCAGCAGGCCGGGACTAGCGGGACCTCTAGCCAAAAACATTCAGTACTTC. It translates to CASRPGLAGPLAKNIQYF.

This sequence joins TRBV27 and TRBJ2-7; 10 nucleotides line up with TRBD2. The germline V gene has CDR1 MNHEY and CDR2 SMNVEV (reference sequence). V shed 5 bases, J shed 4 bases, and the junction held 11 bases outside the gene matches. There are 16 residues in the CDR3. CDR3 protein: CASSGPGTSALYEQYF. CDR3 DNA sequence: TGTGCCAGCAGTGGCCCCGGGACTAGCGCACTTTACGAGCAGTACTTC.

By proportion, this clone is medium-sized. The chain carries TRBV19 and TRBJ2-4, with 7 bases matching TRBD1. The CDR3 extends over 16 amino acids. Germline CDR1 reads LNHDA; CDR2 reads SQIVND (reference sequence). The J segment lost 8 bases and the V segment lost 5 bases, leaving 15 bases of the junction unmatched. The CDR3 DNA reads TGTGCCAGTAGTGAGGGGGCGCTAGGGTGGACGGACATTCAGTACTTC. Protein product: CASSEGALGWTDIQYF. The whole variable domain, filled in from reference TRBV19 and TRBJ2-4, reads DGGITQSPKYLFRKEGQNVTLSCEQNLNHDAMYWYRQDPGQGLRLIYYSQIVNDFQKGDIAEGYSVSREKKESFPLTVTSAQKNPTAFYLCASSEGALGWTDIQYFGAGTRLSVL.

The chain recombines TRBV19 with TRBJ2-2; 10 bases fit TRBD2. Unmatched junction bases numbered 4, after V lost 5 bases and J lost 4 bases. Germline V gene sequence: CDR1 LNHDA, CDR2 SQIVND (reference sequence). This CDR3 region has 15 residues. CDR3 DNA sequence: TGTGCCAGTAGTGTCTTAGCGGGGGGCACCGGGGAGCTGTTTTTT. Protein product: CASSVLAGGTGELFF.

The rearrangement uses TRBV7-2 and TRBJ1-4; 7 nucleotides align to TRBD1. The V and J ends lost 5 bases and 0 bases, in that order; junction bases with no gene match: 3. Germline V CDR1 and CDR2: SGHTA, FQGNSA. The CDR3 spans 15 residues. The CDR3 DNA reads TGTGCCAGCAGCGCGACAGGGTCAACTAATGAAAAACTGTTTTTT. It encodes CASSATGSTNEKLFF.

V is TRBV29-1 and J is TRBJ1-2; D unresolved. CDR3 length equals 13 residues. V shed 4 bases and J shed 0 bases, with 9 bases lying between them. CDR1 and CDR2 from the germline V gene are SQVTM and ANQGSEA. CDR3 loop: CSVVPAANYGYTF. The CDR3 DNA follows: TGCAGCGTTGTTCCTGCGGCTAACTATGGCTACACCTTC. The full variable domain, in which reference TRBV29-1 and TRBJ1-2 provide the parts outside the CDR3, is SAVISQKPSRDICQRGTSLTIQCQVDSQVTMMFWYRQQPGQSLTLIATANQGSEATYESGFVIDKFPISRPNLTFSTLTVSNMSPEDSSIYLCSVVPAANYGYTFGSGTRLTVV.

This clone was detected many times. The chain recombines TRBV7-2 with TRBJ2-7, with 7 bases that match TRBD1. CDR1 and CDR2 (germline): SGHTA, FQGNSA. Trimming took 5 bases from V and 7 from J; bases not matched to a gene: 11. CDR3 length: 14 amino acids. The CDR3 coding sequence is TGTGCCAGCAGCCCCAATTGGGACAGAAGGGAGCAGTACTTC. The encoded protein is CASSPNWDRREQYF.

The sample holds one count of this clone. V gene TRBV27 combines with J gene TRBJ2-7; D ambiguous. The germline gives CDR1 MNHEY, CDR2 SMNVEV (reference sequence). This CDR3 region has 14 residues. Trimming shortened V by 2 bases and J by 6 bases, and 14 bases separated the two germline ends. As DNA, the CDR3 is TGTGCCAGCAGTTTAAGCCGGGTATTTGGCGAGCAGTACTTC. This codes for CASSLSRVFGEQYF.

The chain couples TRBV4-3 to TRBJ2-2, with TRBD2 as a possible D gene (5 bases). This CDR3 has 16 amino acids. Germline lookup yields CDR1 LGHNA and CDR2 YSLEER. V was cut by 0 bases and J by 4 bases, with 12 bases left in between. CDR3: CASSQDRGGVTGELFF. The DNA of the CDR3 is TGCGCCAGCAGCCAAGACCGGGGTGGGGTCACCGGGGAGCTGTTTTTT.

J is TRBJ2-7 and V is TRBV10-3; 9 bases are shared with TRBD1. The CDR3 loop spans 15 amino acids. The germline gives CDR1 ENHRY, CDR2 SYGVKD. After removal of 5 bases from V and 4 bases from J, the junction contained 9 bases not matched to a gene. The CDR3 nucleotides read TGTGCCATCAGTTTTGGACAGGGGTCATTATACGAGCAGTACTTC. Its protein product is CAISFGQGSLYEQYF.

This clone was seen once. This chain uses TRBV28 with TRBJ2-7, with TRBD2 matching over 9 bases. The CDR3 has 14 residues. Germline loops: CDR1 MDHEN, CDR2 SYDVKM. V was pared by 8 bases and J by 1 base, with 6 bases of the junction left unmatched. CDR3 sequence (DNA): TGTGCCAGCTGGGAGGCGGGAGGGTCCTACGAGCAGTACTTC. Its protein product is CASWEAGGSYEQYF. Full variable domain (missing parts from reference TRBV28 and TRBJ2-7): DVKVTQSSRYLVKRTGEKVFLECVQDMDHENMFWYRQDPGLGLRLIYFSYDVKMKEKGDIPEGYSVSREKKERFSLILESASTNQTSMYLCASWEAGGSYEQYFGPGTRLTVT.

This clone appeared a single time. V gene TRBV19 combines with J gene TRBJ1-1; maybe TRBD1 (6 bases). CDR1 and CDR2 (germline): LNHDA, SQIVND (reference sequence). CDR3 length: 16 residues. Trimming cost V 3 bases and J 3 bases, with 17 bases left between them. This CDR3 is CASSILQGASHTEAFF. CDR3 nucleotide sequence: TGTGCCAGTAGTATTTTACAGGGCGCCTCTCACACTGAAGCTTTCTTT.

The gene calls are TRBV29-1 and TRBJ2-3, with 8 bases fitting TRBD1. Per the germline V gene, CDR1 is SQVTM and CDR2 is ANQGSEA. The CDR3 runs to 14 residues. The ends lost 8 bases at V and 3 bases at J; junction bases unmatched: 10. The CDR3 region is CSLAGGWRTDTQYF. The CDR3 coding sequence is TGCAGCCTTGCAGGGGGCTGGAGAACAGATACGCAGTATTTT.

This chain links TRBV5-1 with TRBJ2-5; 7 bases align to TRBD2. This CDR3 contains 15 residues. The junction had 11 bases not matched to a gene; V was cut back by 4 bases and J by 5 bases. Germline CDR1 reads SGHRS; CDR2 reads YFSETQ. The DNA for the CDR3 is TGCGCCAGCAGCCCATGGGGAGGCGGGGGTGAGACCCAGTACTTC. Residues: CASSPWGGGGETQYF.

The CDR3 bases are TGTGCCACCAGCAGAGAGGACACCCTCGGAGAGACCCAGTACTTC. It codes for CATSREDTLGETQYF. The rearrangement joins TRBV15 to TRBJ2-5; D may be TRBD1 (5 bases). V lost 0 bases to trimming and J lost 4 bases, with 12 bases between them. Per germline, CDR1 LNHNV and CDR2 YYDKDF (reference sequence). CDR3 length: 15 amino acids.

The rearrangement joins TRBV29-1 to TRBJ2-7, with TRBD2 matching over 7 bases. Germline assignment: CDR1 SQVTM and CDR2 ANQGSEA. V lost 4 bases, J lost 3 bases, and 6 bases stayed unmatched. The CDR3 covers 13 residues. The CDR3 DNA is TGCAGCGTTGCGGGGGGTCTACTCTACGAGCAGTACTTC. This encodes CSVAGGLLYEQYF.